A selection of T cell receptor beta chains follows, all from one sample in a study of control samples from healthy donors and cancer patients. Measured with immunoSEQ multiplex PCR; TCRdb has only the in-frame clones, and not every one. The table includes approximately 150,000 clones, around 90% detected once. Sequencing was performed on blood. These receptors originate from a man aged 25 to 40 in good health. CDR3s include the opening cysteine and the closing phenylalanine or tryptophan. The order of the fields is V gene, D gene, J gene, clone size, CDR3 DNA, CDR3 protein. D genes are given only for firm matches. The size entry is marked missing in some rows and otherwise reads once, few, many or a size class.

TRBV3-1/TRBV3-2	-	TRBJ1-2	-	TGTGCCAGCAGCCAATTCCCCTCTGGCTACACCTTC	CASSQFPSGYTF
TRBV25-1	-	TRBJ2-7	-	TGTGCCAGCAGTGAACTAGAGGGCAGGGACTACGAGCAGTACTTC	CASSELEGRDYEQYF
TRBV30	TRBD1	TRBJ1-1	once	TGTGCCTGGGGACAGGGTAGGACTGAAGCTTTCTTT	CAWGQGRTEAFF
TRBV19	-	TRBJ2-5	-	TGTGCCAGTACCACACCTGGGGGGGAGACCCAGTACTTC	CASTTPGGETQYF
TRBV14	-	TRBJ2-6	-	TGTGCCAGCAGCCGACGCCCCTCTGGGGCCAACGTCCTGACTTTC	CASSRRPSGANVLTF
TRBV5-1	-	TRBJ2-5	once	TGCGCCAGCAGCTTTGCAGGGCAAGAGACCCAGTACTTC	CASSFAGQETQYF
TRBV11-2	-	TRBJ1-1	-	TGTGCCAGCACCACCAGGGACGGGTGGAACACTGAAGCTTTCTTT	CASTTRDGWNTEAFF
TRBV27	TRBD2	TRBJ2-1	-	TGTGCCAGCAGTTTAGCTGGGCCCCGGGGGGTGAATGAGCAGTTCTTC	CASSLAGPRGVNEQFF
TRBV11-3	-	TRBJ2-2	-	TGTGCCAGCAGCGCAGGTAGCGGGGAGCTGTTTTTT	CASSAGSGELFF
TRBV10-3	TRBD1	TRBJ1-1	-	TGTGCCATCAGTCCTGGACAGGGAAAAGGGGACACTGAAGCTTTCTTT	CAISPGQGKGDTEAFF
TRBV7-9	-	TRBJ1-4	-	TGTGCCAGCAGCTCCCAAGGGGGAACTAATGAAAAACTGTTTTTT	CASSSQGGTNEKLFF
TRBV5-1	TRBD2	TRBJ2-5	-	TGCGCCAGCAGCTTGGTGGCTAGCGGCCAAGAGACCCAGTACTTC	CASSLVASGQETQYF
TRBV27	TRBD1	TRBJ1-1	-	TGTGCCAGCAGTTTAAAGGCAGGGGGCTGGGGAACTGAAGCTTTCTTT	CASSLKAGGWGTEAFF
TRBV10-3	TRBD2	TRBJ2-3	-	TGTGCCATCAGTCTAGCGGGGGGCTTAGCTGGAGATACGCAGTATTTT	CAISLAGGLAGDTQYF
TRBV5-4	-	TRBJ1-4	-	TGTGCCAGCAGGCGGGCCTCAGCGGGTCGGGAAAAACTGTTTTTT	CASRRASAGREKLFF
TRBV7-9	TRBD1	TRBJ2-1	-	TGTGCCAGCAGCTTTCAACCGGGACAGGGATCGAATGAGCAGTTCTTC	CASSFQPGQGSNEQFF
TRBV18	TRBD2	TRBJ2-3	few	TGTGCCAGCTCCCTACTAGCGGGAGCCGCAGATACGCAGTATTTT	CASSLLAGAADTQYF
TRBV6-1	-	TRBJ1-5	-	TGTGCCAGCAGTGAAGCCGGATACAATCAGCCCCAGCATTTT	CASSEAGYNQPQHF
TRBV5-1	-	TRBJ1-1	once	TGCGCCAGCAGCGCCTCGAGCGCCGTGGATGAAGCTTTCTTT	CASSASSAVDEAFF
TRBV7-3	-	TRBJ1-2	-	TGTGCCAGCAGCTTAGATCCCGGACATGTTGGCTACACCTTC	CASSLDPGHVGYTF
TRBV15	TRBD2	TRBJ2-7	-	TGTGCCACCAGCCTCAGCGGGGGTCTCTCCTACGAGCAGTACTTC	CATSLSGGLSYEQYF
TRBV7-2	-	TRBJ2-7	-	TGTGCCAGCAGCTTTGTCGGAGCCTCCTACGAGCAGTACTTC	CASSFVGASYEQYF
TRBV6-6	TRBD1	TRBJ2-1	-	TGTGCCAGCAGTCGAGACAGGGGGCCCAGCTCCTACAATGAGCAGTTCTTC	CASSRDRGPSSYNEQFF
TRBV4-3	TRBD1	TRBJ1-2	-	TGCGCCAGCAGCCAAGTATGGACAGGGACTGGCTACACCTTC	CASSQVWTGTGYTF